This TCR beta chain was recorded in a study of glioma-infiltrating T cells. Amplification of TCR alpha and beta CDR3 regions from RNA used iRepertoire nested multiplex PCR. Tissue mRNA or PBMC total RNA, 100-400 ng, went into one-step reverse transcription and amplification. Each CDR3 protein gets one entry after TCRdb re-called the multiplex PCR reads with MiXCR. The sample has roughly 130,000 distinct CDR3 sequences, under 25% seen once. There are a few counts of this clonotype. V lost 6 bases, J lost 0 bases, and 11 bases lay in between. The CDR3 is 14 amino acids. Per germline, CDR1 ENHRY and CDR2 SYGVKD.

The sequencing input was glioma tissue, nonneoplastic brain tissue, or PBMCs (not recorded which). The clonotype comes from a human donor with low-grade glioma or glioblastoma, undergoing nonglioma brain surgery, or in good health (not recorded which). The chain employs TRBV10-3 and TRBJ1-1; D might be TRBD1 (5 bases). CDR3 sequence: CAISQSGMNTEAFF. Here the CDR3 DNA reads TGTGCCATCAGCCAGTCAGGGATGAACACTGAAGCTTTCTTT.